What follows are 15 T cell receptor beta chains derived from one specimen sequenced in a study of T-cell memory formation after mild COVID-19 (dated by TCRdb to 2020 to 2022). The protocol used for the library was 5' RACE. TCRdb shows the sequencer as Illumina NovaSeq 6000. TCRdb applied fastp at Q25 and MiXCR to the public reads, then kept only in-frame beta chains. Entries that share a CDR3 protein sequence are merged under the most common genes and DNA. The sample profile shows roughly 150,000 distinct CDR3 sequences; 10% to 15% of them were found once. The top ten hold approximately 3.5% of the sample. Specimen: PBMCs or a T cell subset sorted from them (not recorded which). The receptors derive from a man between 18 and 35 years old who had mild COVID-19 (a few samples of this study predate the infection). The sample titles of this study are shuffled in the database, so cell type and time point are left out; the donor was told from shared clones.

Only a few counts were recorded for this clonotype. V and J are TRBV12-3 or TRBV12-4 and TRBJ1-1; TRBD1 is a possible D gene (5 bases). This CDR3 comprises 14 residues. Trimming stripped 7 bases from V and 4 bases from J, with 16 bases between. The CDR3 coding sequence is TGTGCCAGCAAACCTCAGAACGGGGGCACTGAAGCTTTCTTT. This sequence encodes CASKPQNGGTEAFF.

This rearrangement joins TRBV7-9 to TRBJ2-1; 11 bases map to TRBD2. The CDR3 runs 14 residues. Looked up from germline, CDR1 is SEHNR and CDR2 is FQNEAQ (reference sequence). With 4 bases clipped from V and 8 bases from J, the junction kept 4 bases outside the gene matches. As DNA, the CDR3 is TGTGCCAGCAGCTCCGGGACTAGCGGTGATGAGCAGTTCTTC. Translation: CASSSGTSGDEQFF.

This clonotype was counted between two and nine times. The chain has TRBV4-2 and TRBJ2-7; no clear D. V lost 1 base, J lost 2 bases, and 9 bases lay in between. CDR1 is LGHNA, CDR2 YNFKEQ, per germline. The CDR3 length is 14 residues. DNA of the CDR3: TGTGCCAGCAGCCAAGTTGATTTAGCCTACGAGCAGTACTTC. This codes for CASSQVDLAYEQYF.

V and J are TRBV6-6 and TRBJ2-7; D is uncertain. V was shortened by 7 bases and J by 0 bases, with 7 bases between the two germline ends. Germline assignment: CDR1 MNHNY and CDR2 SVGAGI (reference sequence). The CDR3 is 12 amino acids. CDR3 bases: TGTGCCAGCAAGATCAGCTCCTACGAGCAGTACTTC. It encodes CASKISSYEQYF.

The chain couples TRBV7-3 to TRBJ2-1; the D is unclear. Germline V gene sequence: CDR1 SGHTA, CDR2 FQGTGA. V was clipped by 0 bases and J by 9 bases, with 12 bases between them. The CDR3 extends over 14 amino acids. In DNA form, the CDR3 reads TGTGCCAGCAGCTTAACCAGGTTCTCGGGTGAGCAGTTCTTC. This encodes CASSLTRFSGEQFF.

This clonotype has more than one count but fewer than ten. The chain has TRBV20-1 and TRBJ2-5; D is uncertain. Germline V gives CDR1 DFQATT, CDR2 SNEGSKA (reference sequence). The CDR3 consists of 11 residues. The germline V and J ends were trimmed by 6 bases and 0 bases, with 5 bases remaining between them. The CDR3 nucleotides are TGCAGTGCGCCCGACCAAGAGACCCAGTACTTC. Its translation is CSAPDQETQYF.

This clonotype came up a few times. The chain joins TRBV20-1 to TRBJ2-7, with 10 bases matching TRBD1. CDR1 and CDR2 from the germline V gene are DFQATT and SNEGSKA (reference sequence). This CDR3 comprises 13 residues. Losses at the gene ends were 6 bases for V and 3 bases for J; bases not matched to a gene: 5. The DNA for the CDR3 is TGCAGTGCCCCGACAGGGGGCCTCTACGAGCAGTACTTC. It translates to CSAPTGGLYEQYF.

This clonotype has a handful of counts. The genes are TRBV12-3 or TRBV12-4 and TRBJ2-7, with 7 bases aligning to TRBD1. V shed 10 bases, J shed 0 bases, and the junction held 6 bases outside the gene matches. The CDR3 extends over 13 amino acids. The CDR3 spells CATTDRVSYEQYF. CDR3 nucleotide sequence: TGTGCCACAACAGACAGGGTCTCCTACGAGCAGTACTTC.

In its sample, this clonotype was seen a few times. This rearrangement joins TRBV2 to TRBJ2-5; D is perhaps TRBD1 (6 bases). Germline CDR1 SNHLY, CDR2 FYNNEI. The V gene lost 6 bases and the J gene lost 5 bases, with 10 bases spanning the gap. This CDR3 has 12 amino acids. The CDR3 bases are TGTGCCAGCAGAGGACAGTTCGAGACCCAGTACTTC. Protein sequence: CASRGQFETQYF.

This clonotype has at least ten counts. The rearrangement links TRBV4-3 to TRBJ1-1; D uncertain. V gave up 0 bases and J gave up 9 bases, with 14 bases separating them. CDR1 and CDR2 from the germline V gene are LGHNA and YSLEER. CDR3 size: 14 residues. CDR3 nucleotide sequence: TGCGCCAGCAGCCAAGAATCTTGGGCAACCCAAGCTTTCTTT. This sequence encodes CASSQESWATQAFF.

The chain recombines TRBV6-5 with TRBJ1-2; D gene ambiguous. V lost 5 bases, J lost 5 bases, and 15 bases lay in between. The CDR3 runs 14 residues. Germline V gene sequence: CDR1 MNHEY, CDR2 SVGAGI. The CDR3 loop is CASSKRTVDYGYTF. CDR3 coding DNA: TGTGCCAGCAGTAAGAGGACGGTCGATTATGGCTACACCTTC.

The V gene is TRBV5-1, the J gene TRBJ1-1; 8 bases align to TRBD1. Germline assignment: CDR1 SGHRS and CDR2 YFSETQ. The CDR3 contains 21 residues. The ends lost 0 bases at V and 0 bases at J; junction bases unmatched: 19. DNA of the CDR3: TGCGCCAGCAGCTTGGCCGTCAGGGGGCGCAAAGTGGACGATTTGAACACTGAAGCTTTCTTT. This codes for CASSLAVRGRKVDDLNTEAFF.

The chain employs TRBV6-6 and TRBJ2-7, with D perhaps matching TRBD1 (6 bases). Germline lookup yields CDR1 MNHNY and CDR2 SVGAGI (reference sequence). The CDR3 sequence is 15 residues long. V was clipped by 4 bases and J by 3 bases, with 16 bases between them. The CDR3 region has the DNA TGTGCCAGCAGTTCTCCCGGGGACACAGGCTACGAGCAGTACTTC. This sequence encodes CASSSPGDTGYEQYF.

This clonotype was seen a handful of times. The V gene is TRBV7-9, the J gene TRBJ2-1; 9 nucleotides match TRBD2. Germline-derived CDR1 and CDR2 are SEHNR and FQNEAQ (reference sequence). Trimming removed 5 bases from V and 5 bases from J; junction bases left unmatched: 13. The CDR3 has 17 residues. This CDR3 reads CASSPSIAGVKDNEQFF. CDR3 in DNA: TGTGCCAGCAGCCCTAGCATAGCGGGGGTCAAGGACAATGAGCAGTTCTTC.

In its sample, this clonotype was seen many times. V usage is TRBV5-1 and J usage is TRBJ1-1, with 12 bases matching TRBD1. J gave up 1 base and V 4 bases, and 5 bases lay outside the gene matches. The CDR3 runs to 16 residues. Germline-derived CDR1 and CDR2 are SGHRS and YFSETQ. CDR3 region: CASSQGTGGPNTEAFF. The CDR3 coding sequence is TGCGCCAGCAGCCAAGGGACAGGGGGCCCGAACACTGAAGCTTTCTTT.